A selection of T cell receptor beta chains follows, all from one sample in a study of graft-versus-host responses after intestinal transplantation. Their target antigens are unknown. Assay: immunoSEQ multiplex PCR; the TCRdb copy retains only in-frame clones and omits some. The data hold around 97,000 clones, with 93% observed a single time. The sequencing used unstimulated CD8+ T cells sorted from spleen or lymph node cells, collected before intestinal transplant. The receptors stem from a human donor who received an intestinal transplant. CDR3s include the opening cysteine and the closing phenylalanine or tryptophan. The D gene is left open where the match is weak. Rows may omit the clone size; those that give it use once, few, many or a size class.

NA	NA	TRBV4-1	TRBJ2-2	TGCGCCAGCAGCCAAGGACTGGATCCCGGGGAGCTGTTTTTT	CASSQGLDPGELFF
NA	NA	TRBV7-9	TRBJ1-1	TGTGCCAGCAGGGGCAGTGAAGCTTTCTTT	CASRGSEAFF
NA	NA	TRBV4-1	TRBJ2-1	TGCGCCAGCAGCCAAGTGGGGAGGCGAAACAATGAGCAGTTCTTC	CASSQVGRRNNEQFF
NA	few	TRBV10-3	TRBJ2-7	TGTGCCATCAGCGGGACGGTTTCCTACGAGCAGTACTTC	CAISGTVSYEQYF
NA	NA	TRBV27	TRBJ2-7	TGTGCCAGCAGTCGGGGGAGCTCCTACGAGCAGTACTTC	CASSRGSSYEQYF
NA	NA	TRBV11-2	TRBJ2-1	TGTGCCAGCAGCTTCAGGGGCATTGAGCAGTTCTTC	CASSFRGIEQFF
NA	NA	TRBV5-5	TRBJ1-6	TGTGCCAGCAGCTTGACTGACCGTTCACCCCTCCACTTT	CASSLTDRSPLHF
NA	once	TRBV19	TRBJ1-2	TGTGCCAGTAGTACAGCAGGGGAAGACTATGGCTACACCTTC	CASSTAGEDYGYTF
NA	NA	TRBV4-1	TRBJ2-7	TGCGCCAGCAGCCAAGAGGACGGCATCTCCTACGAGCAGTACTTC	CASSQEDGISYEQYF
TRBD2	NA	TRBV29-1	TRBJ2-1	TGCAGCGTTGAAGAAAGCGGGGTCTTCTACAATGAGCAGTTCTTC	CSVEESGVFYNEQFF
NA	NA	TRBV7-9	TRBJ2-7	TGTGCCAGCAGCTTAGGGGGCGTGGAGCAGTACTTC	CASSLGGVEQYF
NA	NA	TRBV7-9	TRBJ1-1	TGTGCCAGCAGCTTGTCACCGAACCCTGAAGCTTTCTTT	CASSLSPNPEAFF
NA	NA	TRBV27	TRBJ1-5	TGTGCCAGCAGTTTATCCGCGGGACAGCCCCAGCATTTT	CASSLSAGQPQHF
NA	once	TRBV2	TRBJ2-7	TGTGCCAGCACTGACCCAACCGACGAGCAGTACTTC	CASTDPTDEQYF
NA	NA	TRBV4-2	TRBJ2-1	TGTGCCAGCAGCCAAGGACACGTGAGCTCCTACAATGAGCAGTTCTTC	CASSQGHVSSYNEQFF
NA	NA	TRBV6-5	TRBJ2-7	TGTGCCAGCAGTCCGGGGCCTAGCCCAGCTTACGAGCAGTACTTC	CASSPGPSPAYEQYF
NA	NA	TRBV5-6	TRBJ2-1	TGTGCCAGCAGCTTCGACCGGAATGAGCAGTTCTTC	CASSFDRNEQFF
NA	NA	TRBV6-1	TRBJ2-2	TGTGCCAGCACCCTGAGTCTCACCGGGGAGCTGTTTTTT	CASTLSLTGELFF
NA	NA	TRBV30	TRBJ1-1	TGTGCCTGGAGCATGGGGAACACTGAAGCTTTCTTT	CAWSMGNTEAFF
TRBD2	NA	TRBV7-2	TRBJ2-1	TGTGCCAGCAGCAGCGGCCCGCTAGCGGGGGATGAGCAGTTCTTC	CASSSGPLAGDEQFF
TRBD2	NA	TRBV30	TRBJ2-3	TGTGCCTGGAGTGTACTAGCGAGACACACAGATACGCAGTATTTT	CAWSVLARHTDTQYF
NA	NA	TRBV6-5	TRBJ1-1	TGTGCCAGCAGTTACCCCCTCGTTGGTGAAGCTTTCTTT	CASSYPLVGEAFF
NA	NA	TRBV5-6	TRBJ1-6	TGTGCCAGCAGCTTGACAGTGAGCCTCTATAATTCACCCCTCCACTTT	CASSLTVSLYNSPLHF